Here is one T cell receptor (beta chain) with its context. TCRdb re-called the 5' RACE reads through MiXCR, storing one row per CDR3 protein. The sample lists 300,000 to 400,000 distinct CDR3 sequences; 9% to 15% were seen once. The data originate from a study of identical twins. These data were likewise used in another study, on yellow fever vaccine responses in identical twins.

Sequenced input: CD8+ T cells sorted from blood. The receptor comes from a young woman in good health.

DNA for the CDR3: TGCGCCAGCAGCAGCCGGGACAGGGTAGTTCGGACCTACAATGAGCAGTTCTTC. Translated, it gives CASSSRDRVVRTYNEQFF. The chain combines TRBV5-1 with TRBJ2-1; 9 positions agree with TRBD1. Trimming at V came to 4 bases and at J to 2 bases, leaving 13 bases not matched to a gene. Germline lookup yields CDR1 SGHRS and CDR2 YFSETQ. The CDR3 is 18 residues long. Drawing the rest from reference TRBV5-1 and TRBJ2-1, the complete variable domain is KAGVTQTPRYLIKTRGQQVTLSCSPISGHRSVSWYQQTPGQGLQFLFEYFSETQRNKGNFPGRFSGRQFSNSRSEMNVSTLELGDSALYLCASSSRDRVVRTYNEQFFGPGTRLTVL.